The 10 T cell receptor beta chains below were found in one sample sequenced in a study of blood T cell repertoires in COVID-19. The method was immunoSEQ multiplex PCR; TCRdb's version includes in-frame clones alone and lacks a portion of them. The sample includes around 200,000 clones, about 87% of them seen just once. The sequencing sample was made of peripheral blood. These receptor sequences come from a man aged 60 to 69 who had recovered from COVID-19.

This clone was found a few times. The chain combines TRBV11-2 with TRBJ2-1; a weak D match, TRBD2 (5 bases). Germline V gives CDR1 SGHAT, CDR2 FQNNGV. V was pared by 8 bases and J by 8 bases, with 13 bases between. CDR3 length equals 12 residues. DNA of the CDR3: TGTGCCAGCGCCGGGGTCGATCATGAGCAGTTCTTC. Translating it yields CASAGVDHEQFF.

The sample holds one count of this clone. The chain has TRBV9 and TRBJ1-4; no clear D gene. The CDR3 is 15 residues long. The V end lost 7 bases, the J end lost 6 bases, and 19 bases lay between the germline ends. From germline, CDR1 is SGDLS and CDR2 YYNGEE. CDR3 region: CASRPSGELYEKLFF. CDR3 bases: TGTGCCAGCCGGCCCTCGGGTGAACTTTATGAAAAACTGTTTTTT.

This chain joins TRBV24-1 and TRBJ2-3, with D perhaps TRBD2 (6 bases). The CDR3 is made up of 15 amino acids. Germline lookup yields CDR1 KGHDR and CDR2 SFDVKD. Trimming pared 3 bases from V and 0 bases from J, leaving 9 bases between. CDR3 in DNA: TGTGCCACCAGTGATCGGACTACCAGCACAGATACGCAGTATTTT. It translates to CATSDRTTSTDTQYF.

CDR3 loop: CASSLKEGADGYTF. CDR3 in DNA: TGTGCCAGCAGCCTAAAGGAGGGGGCGGATGGCTACACCTTC. This rearrangement joins TRBV6-6 to TRBJ1-2; the match to TRBD1 covers 7 bases. The CDR3 runs to 14 residues. J was trimmed by 6 bases and V by 6 bases; bases with no gene match: 10. Germline assignment: CDR1 MNHNY and CDR2 SVGAGI (reference sequence).

The rearrangement links TRBV12-5 to TRBJ2-3; no firm D call. Trimming left V 6 bases short and J 3 bases short, with 16 bases between. The CDR3 spans 15 residues. CDR1 is LGHNT, CDR2 FRNRAP, per germline. The CDR3 DNA reads TGTGCTAGTGGCGATGACAAAGGCCGAACAGATACGCAGTATTTT. Residues: CASGDDKGRTDTQYF.

This clone was seen at least ten times. The chain is built from TRBV11-2 and TRBJ1-2; D may be TRBD1 (5 bases). V was clipped by 5 bases and J by 4 bases, with 11 bases between them. The CDR3 is made up of 13 amino acids. Germline V CDR1 and CDR2: SGHAT, FQNNGV. The CDR3 loop reads CASSPGHSYGYTF. The CDR3, as DNA: TGTGCCAGCAGCCCTGGACACTCCTATGGCTACACCTTC.

V is TRBV19 and J is TRBJ2-7; TRBD2 agrees at 10 bases. The germline V gene has CDR1 LNHDA and CDR2 SQIVND (reference sequence). Trimming at V came to 6 bases and at J to 5 bases, leaving 10 bases not matched to a gene. The CDR3 sequence is 15 residues long. CDR3 DNA: TGTGCCAGTAGGCTTACCGGGACTAGCGTCGACGAGCAGTACTTC. It is translated as CASRLTGTSVDEQYF.

V is TRBV6-5 and J is TRBJ2-5; 9 nucleotides align to TRBD1. J was trimmed by 5 bases and V by 2 bases; bases with no gene match: 9. The CDR3 runs 16 residues. Germline loops: CDR1 MNHEY, CDR2 SVGAGI. The CDR3 protein is CASSYLGTGSMETQYF. The CDR3 region has the DNA TGTGCCAGCAGTTACCTTGGGACAGGGTCTATGGAGACCCAGTACTTC.

The chain joins TRBV18 to TRBJ2-2; TRBD1 matches at 7 bases. V lost 4 bases to trimming and J lost 7 bases; unmatched junction nucleotides: 12. The germline gives CDR1 KGHSH, CDR2 LQKENI. The CDR3 has 16 residues. CDR3 sequence: CASSLLDRPRGGELFF. As DNA, the CDR3 is TGTGCCAGCTCACTGCTGGACAGGCCGCGCGGCGGGGAGCTGTTTTTT. The whole variable domain, remainder taken from reference TRBV18 and TRBJ2-2, is NAGVMQNPRHLVRRRGQEARLRCSPMKGHSHVYWYRQLPEEGLKFMVYLQKENIIDESGMPKERFSAEFPKEGPSILRIQQVVRGDSAAYFCASSLLDRPRGGELFFGEGSRLTVL.

V and J are TRBV14 and TRBJ2-7; D is unclear. The CDR3 runs to 15 residues. Trimming stripped 0 bases from V and 5 bases from J, with 14 bases between. Per the germline V gene, CDR1 is SGHDN and CDR2 is FVKESK. CDR3: CASSQERFSRDEQYF. The CDR3 nucleotides read TGTGCCAGCAGCCAAGAGAGGTTCTCCCGGGACGAGCAGTACTTC. Looking up the rest from reference TRBV14 and TRBJ2-7 gives the full variable domain: EAGVTQFPSHSVIEKGQTVTLRCDPISGHDNLYWYRRVMGKEIKFLLHFVKESKQDESGMPNNRFLAERTGGTYSTLKVQPAELEDSGVYFCASSQERFSRDEQYFGPGTRLTVT.